This T cell receptor (beta chain) was obtained from a study of early T cells in non-severe SARS-CoV-2 infection. TCRdb passed the 5' RACE reads through MiXCR, listing each CDR3 protein once. This sample has some 88,000 distinct CDR3 sequences, with 16% found just once. CDR3 size: 14 residues. CDR1 and CDR2 (germline): DFQATT, SNEGSKA (reference sequence). V gave up 1 base and J gave up 3 bases; unmatched junction bases: 5. The source of this sequence is an adult who was a healthcare worker with PCR-confirmed SARS-CoV-2 infection or an uninfected control (not recorded which). The rearrangement links TRBV20-1 to TRBJ2-7; 8 nucleotides line up with TRBD1. The material sequenced was whole blood, taken at baseline. The CDR3 bases are TGCAGTGCTAGAGGATCCAGGGGGCTCTACGAGCAGTACTTC. Translated: CSARGSRGLYEQYF.